The present T cell receptor (beta chain) was sequenced within a study of glioma-infiltrating T cells (dated by TCRdb to 2016 to 2018). Looking at the study overall: TCR alpha- and beta-chain repertoires were sequenced from glioma tissue, non-neoplastic brain tissue and matched peripheral blood mononuclear cells. Each tissue-infiltrating repertoire was compared with the same patient's peripheral blood repertoire to measure divergence between tissue and blood T-cell populations. Three low-grade glioma patients, roughly 8 primary glioblastoma patients and three non-glioma patients contributing non-neoplastic brain tissue were included in the paired cohort.

Via the germline V gene, CDR1 is KGHSH and CDR2 LQKENI. Its CDR3 holds 14 amino acids, cysteine through phenylalanine. This entry keeps only the CDR3 DNA: 42 bases, framed from base 1. V drops 10 bases and J drops 1 base, leaving 17 bases in between. This clonotype turned up a few times. Its antigen target is currently unknown. No much larger clone exists at a distance of one base, and base qualities are not known. The iRepertoire nested amplicon-rescue multiplex PCR (arm-PCR) platform was used to amplify TCR alpha and beta CDR3 regions from RNA. The input for one-step reverse transcription and amplification was roughly 95-450 ng of either tissue mRNA or PBMC total RNA. Following bead purification, Illumina adapters were added by a secondary multiplex PCR, and libraries between 200 and 400 bp were gel-purified. Demultiplexing relied on internal 6-nucleotide barcodes carried by the libraries. Sequencing of libraries was performed on an Illumina MiSeq with 2x220 or 2x250 nucleotide paired-end reads. Turning to the authors' computational methods: Paired reads were merged using FLASH 1.2.11 and were aligned to the GRCh37 human genome using BWA-MEM, after which TRA and TRB reads were extracted. An IMGT-derived reference of cassette sequences and CDR3 motifs, with pseudogenes included, was used for V and J assignment. Reads were translated in three frames, and productive CDR3s were defined by a C…FGXG motif without stop codons. Clonotypes were defined as unique combinations of V-J cassette pair and CDR3 amino acid sequence. Filtering of reads was based on Hamming distance, with the threshold set by the sequence error rate of each sample in mapped regions. Starting from the raw public reads, TCRdb applied fastp trimming at Q25, assembled clones with MiXCR and retained in-frame beta chains. Each record represents a unique CDR3 protein, reported with the most common genes and DNA among its rows. TCRdb's processing, not the authors', yielded these V and J calls. This sample comprises over 130,000 distinct CDR3 sequences, 35% to 50% of them detected only once. Around a fifth of the sample comes from the top ten.

What the work shows at the level of the full study, not this receptor alone: The group comparisons were based on small numbers of patients: three non-neoplastic, three low-grade glioma and fewer than ten glioblastoma patients. Very few CDR3 sequences were shared between tissue and blood, attributed to high CDR3 diversity and limited sampling. VJ-independent divergence between tissue and blood was below expectation in non-neoplastic patients but above expectation in all gliomas, especially low-grade gliomas.

This TCR derives from a human donor with low-grade glioma or glioblastoma, undergoing nonglioma brain surgery, or in good health (not recorded which). The sequence links TRBV18 to TRBJ2-7; TRBD1 could be the D gene, as 6 bases match. The specimen was glioma tissue, nonneoplastic brain tissue, or PBMCs (not recorded which). CDR3 region: CATADRTSSYEQYF. The DNA sequence reads TGTGCCACCGCCGACAGGACCTCTTCCTACGAGCAGTACTTC.